This T cell receptor beta chain was identified in a study of tumor and adjacent non-tumor tissue in lung cancer. Study-level results: TCR diversity was significantly greater in tumor than normal lung tissue.

TCRbeta libraries were built with three rounds of nested PCR, modified from ARM-PCR. One entry per CDR3 protein results from TCRdb running MiXCR on the multiplex PCR reads. This sample has about 66,000 distinct CDR3 sequences, with roughly 73% found just once. This clonotype was seen once. Its antigen remains unidentified. No cell sorting was done before RNA was extracted from the tissue. There are 14 residues in the CDR3. V was pared by 2 bases and J by 12 bases, with 20 bases between. Per germline, CDR1 SGHDT and CDR2 YYEEEE. Source material: lung tumor tissue. The chain recombines TRBV5-6 with TRBJ1-2; no definite D call. The clonotype originates from a man in his 60s with non-small cell lung cancer. The CDR3 DNA reads as TGTGCCAGCAGCTTCTGGACCTCTTCGGGCGGCAACACCTTC. This translates into CASSFWTSSGGNTF.